Presented here are 2 T cell receptor beta chains from one specimen sequenced in a study of blood T cells in healthy people across ages. The authors ran a second PCR of 7 to 11 cycles using a sample-barcoded 5' primer and a J-beta primer mix. MiXCR was run by TCRdb on the 5' RACE reads, yielding one entry per CDR3 protein. Of roughly 2 million distinct CDR3 sequences in the sample, around 50% are singletons; the top ten hold more than 2%. Material for sequencing was blood. Receptors were obtained from a woman aged 40 to 49 in good health.

The chain carries TRBV6-1 and TRBJ2-6; a weak D match, TRBD1 (6 bases). Germline assignment: CDR1 MNHNS and CDR2 SASEGT. V was trimmed by 8 bases and J by 0 bases, leaving 17 bases between them. The CDR3 has 17 amino acids. Here the CDR3 reads CASRIRQDRSGANVLTF. Written as DNA, the CDR3 is TGTGCCAGCCGAATCCGACAGGACCGCTCTGGGGCCAACGTCCTGACTTTC.

V usage is TRBV5-1 and J usage is TRBJ2-5; unclear D gene. The CDR3 covers 15 residues. The V end was cut by 5 bases, the J end by 5 bases, with 19 bases between. Germline loops: CDR1 SGHRS, CDR2 YFSETQ. CDR3 DNA sequence: TGCGCCAGCAGGAACCCGGGCGGACGGGTGGAGACCCAGTACTTC. Amino acids: CASRNPGGRVETQYF. The full variable domain, with the rest looked up from reference TRBV5-1 and TRBJ2-5, is KAGVTQTPRYLIKTRGQQVTLSCSPISGHRSVSWYQQTPGQGLQFLFEYFSETQRNKGNFPGRFSGRQFSNSRSEMNVSTLELGDSALYLCASRNPGGRVETQYFGPGTRLLVL.